Sequencing of this TCR beta chain was carried out in a study of OX40 agonist ivuxolimab in advanced cancers. Across the whole study: Given to patients was ivuxolimab, an agonistic anti-OX40 (CD134) antibody. Patients got intravenous ivuxolimab at 0.01 to 10 mg/kg every 2 weeks. The study's findings and limits: Clonal expansion was seen in CD4+ and CD8+ blood T cells by week 6 at 0.1 to 3.0 mg/kg. Averaged across samples, CD8+ T cells carried more expanded clones than CD4+ did.

About this clone itself: The antigen is not known.

This CDR3 contains 15 residues. Germline V gene lookup returns CDR1 MDHEN and CDR2 SYDVKM. V shed 3 bases and J shed 2 bases, with 8 bases lying between them. The data were produced by immunoSEQ multiplex PCR, yet TCRdb's version contains in-frame clones alone and is incomplete. The sample lists around 95,000 clones, approximately 90% occurring once. This sequence joins TRBV28 and TRBJ2-6; D unresolved. This receptor was obtained from an adult with an advanced solid tumor such as melanoma, head and neck, liver or kidney cancer. Sample: CD4+ or CD8+ T cells sorted from blood, taken in a trial of the OX40 agonist ivuxolimab. CDR3 DNA sequence: TGTGCCAGCAGTTTCCAGGATGCTGGGGCCAACGTCCTGACTTTC. It encodes CASSFQDAGANVLTF.